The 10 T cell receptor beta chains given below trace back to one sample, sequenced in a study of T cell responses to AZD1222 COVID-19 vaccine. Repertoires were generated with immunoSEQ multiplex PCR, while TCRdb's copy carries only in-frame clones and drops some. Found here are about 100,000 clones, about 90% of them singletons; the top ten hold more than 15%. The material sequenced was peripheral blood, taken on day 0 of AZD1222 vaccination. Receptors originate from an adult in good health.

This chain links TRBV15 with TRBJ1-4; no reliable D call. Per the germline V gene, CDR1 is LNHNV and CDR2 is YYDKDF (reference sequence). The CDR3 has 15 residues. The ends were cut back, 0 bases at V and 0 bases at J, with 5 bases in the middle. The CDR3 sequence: CATSRDLATNEKLFF. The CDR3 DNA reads TGTGCCACCAGCAGAGATCTGGCAACTAATGAAAAACTGTTTTTT. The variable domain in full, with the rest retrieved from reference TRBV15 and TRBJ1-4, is DAMVIQNPRYQVTQFGKPVTLSCSQTLNHNVMYWYQQKSSQAPKLLFHYYDKDFNNEADTPDNFQSRRPNTSFCFLDIRSPGLGDTAMYLCATSRDLATNEKLFFGSGTQLSVL.

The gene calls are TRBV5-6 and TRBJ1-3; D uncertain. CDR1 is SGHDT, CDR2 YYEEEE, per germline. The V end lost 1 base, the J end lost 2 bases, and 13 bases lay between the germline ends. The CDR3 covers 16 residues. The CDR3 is CASSLFRTEAGNTIYF. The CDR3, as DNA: TGTGCCAGCAGCTTGTTCCGGACGGAGGCTGGAAACACCATATATTTT. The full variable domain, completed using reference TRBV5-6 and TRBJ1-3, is DAGVTQSPTHLIKTRGQQVTLRCSPKSGHDTVSWYQQALGQGPQFIFQYYEEEERQRGNFPDRFSGHQFPNYSSELNVNALLLGDSALYLCASSLFRTEAGNTIYFGEGSWLTVV.

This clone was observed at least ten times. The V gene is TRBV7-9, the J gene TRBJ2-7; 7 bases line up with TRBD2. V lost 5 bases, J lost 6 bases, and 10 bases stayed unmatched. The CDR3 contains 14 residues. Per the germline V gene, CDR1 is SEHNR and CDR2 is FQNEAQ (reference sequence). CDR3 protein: CASSAGSGIREQYF. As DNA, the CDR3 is TGTGCCAGCAGCGCCGGCAGCGGGATTCGCGAGCAGTACTTC.

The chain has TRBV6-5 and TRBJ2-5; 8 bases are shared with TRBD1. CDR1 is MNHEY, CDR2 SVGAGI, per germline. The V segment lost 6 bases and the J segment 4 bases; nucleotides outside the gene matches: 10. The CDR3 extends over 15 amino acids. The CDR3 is CASSPTGAAGETQYF. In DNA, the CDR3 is TGTGCCAGCAGCCCGACAGGGGCGGCAGGAGAGACCCAGTACTTC.

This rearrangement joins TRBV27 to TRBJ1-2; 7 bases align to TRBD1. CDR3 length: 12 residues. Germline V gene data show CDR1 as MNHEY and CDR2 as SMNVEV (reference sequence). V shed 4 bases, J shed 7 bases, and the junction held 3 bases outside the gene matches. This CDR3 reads CASSSGGFGYTF. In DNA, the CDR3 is TGTGCCAGCAGTTCAGGGGGTTTTGGCTACACCTTC.

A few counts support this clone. CDR3 in DNA: TGTGCCAGCGAAGACAGGGGACCCGGGGAGCTGTTTTTT. As protein: CASEDRGPGELFF. V usage is TRBV11-3 and J usage is TRBJ2-2; TRBD1 matches at 8 bases. Germline V gene sequence: CDR1 SGHNT, CDR2 YENEEA. CDR3 length: 13 amino acids. Trimming cost V 8 bases and J 6 bases; bases outside gene matches: 5.

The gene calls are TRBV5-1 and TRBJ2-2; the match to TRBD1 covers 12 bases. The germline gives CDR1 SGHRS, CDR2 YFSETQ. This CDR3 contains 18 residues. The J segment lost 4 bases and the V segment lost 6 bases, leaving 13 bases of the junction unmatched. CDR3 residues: CASISGTGGSDGTGELFF. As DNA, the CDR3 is TGCGCCAGCATCTCCGGGACAGGGGGCTCAGACGGCACCGGGGAGCTGTTTTTT. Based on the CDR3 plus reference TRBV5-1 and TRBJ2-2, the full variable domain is KAGVTQTPRYLIKTRGQQVTLSCSPISGHRSVSWYQQTPGQGLQFLFEYFSETQRNKGNFPGRFSGRQFSNSRSEMNVSTLELGDSALYLCASISGTGGSDGTGELFFGEGSRLTVL.

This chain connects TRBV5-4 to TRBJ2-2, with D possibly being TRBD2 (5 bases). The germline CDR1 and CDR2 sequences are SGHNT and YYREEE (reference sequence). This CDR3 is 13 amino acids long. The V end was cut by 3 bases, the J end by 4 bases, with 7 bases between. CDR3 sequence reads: CASSWTGTGELFF. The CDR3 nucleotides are TGTGCCAGCAGCTGGACTGGCACCGGGGAGCTGTTTTTT.

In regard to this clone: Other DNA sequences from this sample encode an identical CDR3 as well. Here the CDR3 DNA reads TGTGCCAGCAGCTTAGCTGGAAACACCATATATTTT. This codes for CASSLAGNTIYF. V gene TRBV7-2 combines with J gene TRBJ1-3; D not resolved. V was shortened by 0 bases and J by 3 bases, with 0 bases between the two germline ends. Germline assignment: CDR1 SGHTA and CDR2 FQGNSA. The CDR3 has 12 residues.

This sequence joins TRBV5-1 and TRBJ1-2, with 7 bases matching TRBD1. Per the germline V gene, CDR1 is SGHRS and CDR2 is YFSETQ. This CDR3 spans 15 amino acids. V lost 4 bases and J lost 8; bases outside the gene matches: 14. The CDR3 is CASSPVGQGVHGYTF. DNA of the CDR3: TGCGCCAGCAGCCCGGTTGGGCAGGGGGTACACGGCTACACCTTC.